Following are 2 T cell receptor beta chains from one sample sequenced in a study of tumor-infiltrating lymphocytes in primary liver carcinoma. Scientists recovered RNA and DNA together from around 20-30 mg of unsorted bulk tissue. TCR beta cDNA was prepared out of about 530 ng total RNA by means of a constant-region primer. Three nested multiplex PCR rounds of slightly modified ARM-PCR generated TCR beta libraries. For 10 cycles apiece, the opening two PCR rounds ran with TRBV1-TRBV30 forward primers and a C-beta reverse primer. TCRdb reanalysed the multiplex PCR reads using MiXCR and keeps one entry per CDR3 protein. Of 75,000 or so distinct CDR3 sequences listed, more than 60% are singletons. The specimen was liver tumor tissue from sampling region 4. Subset here: tumor region T4, right-lateral pole. The receptors originated from a man aged 40-50 years with primary liver carcinoma and hepatitis B virus infection.

Comments on this clonotype: A read error may explain this, as a much larger clone is one base away. The chain links TRBV6-6 to TRBJ2-1; perhaps TRBD1 as D (6 bases). CDR3 size: 13 residues. The V gene's germline CDR1 is MNHNY and CDR2 SVGAGI (reference sequence). V shed 11 bases and J shed 12 bases, with 23 bases lying between them. The CDR3 region has the DNA TGTGCCGGGAAGGGGGACATCGGCGTTGGGCAGTTCTTC. This codes for CAGKGDIGVGQFF.

A remark on this clonotype: The CDR3 does not close with the conserved phenylalanine or tryptophan, likely indicating a read error. The rearrangement joins TRBV7-9 to TRBJ2-1; 10 positions agree with TRBD2. The length of the CDR3 is 15 residues. V was clipped by 1 base and J by 7 bases; unmatched bases: 4. Germline V gene sequence: CDR1 SEHNR, CDR2 FQNEAQ (reference sequence). CDR3 in DNA: TGTGCCAGCAGCTTAGGTTCTAGCGGGAGTAATGAGCAGTTCCTC. This gives the protein CASSLGSSGSNEQFL.